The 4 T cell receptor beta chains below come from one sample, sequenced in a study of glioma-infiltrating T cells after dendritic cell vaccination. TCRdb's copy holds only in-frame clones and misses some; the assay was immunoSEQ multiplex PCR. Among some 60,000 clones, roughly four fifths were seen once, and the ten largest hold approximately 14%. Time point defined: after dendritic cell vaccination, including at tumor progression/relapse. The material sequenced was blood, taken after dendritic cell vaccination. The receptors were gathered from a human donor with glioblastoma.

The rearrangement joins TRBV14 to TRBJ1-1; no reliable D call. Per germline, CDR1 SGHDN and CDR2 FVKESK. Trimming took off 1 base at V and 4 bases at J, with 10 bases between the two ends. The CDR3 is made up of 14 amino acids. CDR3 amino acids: CASSQVGRSTEAFF. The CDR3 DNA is TGTGCCAGCAGCCAAGTTGGCAGATCCACTGAAGCTTTCTTT.

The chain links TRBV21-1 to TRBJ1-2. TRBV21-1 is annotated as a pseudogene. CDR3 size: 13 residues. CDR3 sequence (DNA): TGTGCCAGCAGCCTGGAGATTAAAGATGGCTACACCTTC. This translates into CASSLEIKDGYTF.

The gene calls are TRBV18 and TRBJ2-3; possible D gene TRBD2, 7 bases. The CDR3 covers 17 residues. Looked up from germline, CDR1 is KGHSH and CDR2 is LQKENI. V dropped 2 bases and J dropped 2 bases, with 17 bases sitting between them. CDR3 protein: CASSPNLSGGPTDTQYF. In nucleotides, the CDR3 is TGTGCCAGCTCACCAAACTTATCGGGGGGCCCCACAGATACGCAGTATTTT.

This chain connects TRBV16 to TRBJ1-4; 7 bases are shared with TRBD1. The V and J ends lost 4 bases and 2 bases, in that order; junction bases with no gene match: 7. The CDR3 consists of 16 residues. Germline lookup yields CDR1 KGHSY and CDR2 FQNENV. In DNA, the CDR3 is TGTGCCAGCAGCCGTATAGGGGGCGCGACTAATGAAAAACTGTTTTTT. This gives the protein CASSRIGGATNEKLFF. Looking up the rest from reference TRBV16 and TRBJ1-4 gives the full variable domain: GEEVAQTPKHLVRGEGQKAKLYCAPIKGHSYVFWYQQVLKNEFKFLISFQNENVFDETGMPKERFSAKCLPNSPCSLEIQATKLEDSAVYFCASSRIGGATNEKLFFGSGTQLSVL.